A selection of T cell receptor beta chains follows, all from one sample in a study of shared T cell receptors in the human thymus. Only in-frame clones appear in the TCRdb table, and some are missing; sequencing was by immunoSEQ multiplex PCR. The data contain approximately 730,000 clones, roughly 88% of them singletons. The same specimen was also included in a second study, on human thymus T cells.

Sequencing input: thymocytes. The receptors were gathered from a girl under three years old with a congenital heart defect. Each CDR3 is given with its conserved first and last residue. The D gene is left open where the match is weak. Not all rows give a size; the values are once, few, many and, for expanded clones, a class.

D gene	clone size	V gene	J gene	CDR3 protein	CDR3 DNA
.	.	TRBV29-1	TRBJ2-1	CSVPPRTYYNEQFF	TGCAGCGTACCTCCCCGCACCTACTACAATGAGCAGTTCTTC
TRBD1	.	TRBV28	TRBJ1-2	CASSEDREGGYTF	TGTGCCAGCAGCGAGGACAGGGAAGGCGGCTACACCTTC
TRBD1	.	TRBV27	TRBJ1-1	CASRGRDSRRKAFF	TGTGCCAGCAGGGGCCGGGACAGTCGGCGTAAAGCTTTCTTT
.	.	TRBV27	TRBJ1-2	CASSLQDRAYYGYTF	TGTGCCAGCAGTCTCCAGGACAGAGCCTACTATGGCTACACCTTC
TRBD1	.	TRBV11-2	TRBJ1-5	CASSYPDQGQGYSNQPQHF	TGTGCCAGCAGCTATCCGGACCAAGGACAGGGCTATAGCAATCAGCCCCAGCATTTT
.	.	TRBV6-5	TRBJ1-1	CASSSEAGNTEAFF	TGTGCCAGCAGTTCTGAGGCGGGGAACACTGAAGCTTTCTTT
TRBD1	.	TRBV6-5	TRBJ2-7	CASSYSWTGETYEQYF	TGTGCCAGCAGTTACTCGTGGACAGGGGAGACATACGAGCAGTACTTC
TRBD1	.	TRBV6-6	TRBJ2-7	CASSYWTGGAGEQYF	TGTGCCAGCAGTTACTGGACAGGGGGCGCGGGGGAGCAGTACTTC
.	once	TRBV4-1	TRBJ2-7	CASSFIQGQQSYEQYF	TGCGCCAGCAGCTTCATACAGGGACAACAATCCTACGAGCAGTACTTC
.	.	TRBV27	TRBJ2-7	CASSFGISYEQYF	TGTGCCAGCAGTTTCGGGATTTCCTACGAGCAGTACTTC
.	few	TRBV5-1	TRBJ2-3	CASSACRDREADTQYF	TGCGCCAGCAGCGCCTGCCGAGACAGGGAGGCAGATACGCAGTATTTT
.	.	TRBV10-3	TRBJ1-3	CAISESKRGNTIYF	TGTGCCATCAGTGAGTCGAAGCGGGGAAACACCATATATTTT
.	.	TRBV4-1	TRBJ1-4	CASSQDKHEGPNEKLFF	TGCGCCAGCAGCCAAGATAAGCACGAGGGTCCTAATGAAAAACTGTTTTTT
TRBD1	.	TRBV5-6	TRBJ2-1	CASSLGGGEQFF	TGTGCCAGCAGCCTAGGGGGCGGTGAGCAGTTCTTC
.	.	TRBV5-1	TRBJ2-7	CASSFLGGRFEQYF	TGCGCCAGCAGCTTCCTTGGGGGCCGGTTCGAGCAGTACTTC
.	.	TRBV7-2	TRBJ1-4	CASSLIRGSATNEKLFF	TGTGCCAGCAGCTTAATAAGGGGCTCCGCAACTAATGAAAAACTGTTTTTT
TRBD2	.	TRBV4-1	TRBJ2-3	CASSQDRAGEFGDTQYF	TGCGCCAGCAGCCAAGACCGGGCGGGGGAGTTCGGTGATACGCAGTATTTT
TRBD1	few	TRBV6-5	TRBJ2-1	CASSYRTGGNEQFF	TGTGCCAGCAGTTACAGGACAGGGGGCAATGAGCAGTTCTTC
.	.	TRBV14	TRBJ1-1	CASSHLLAEAFF	TGTGCCAGCAGCCATCTATTGGCTGAAGCTTTCTTT
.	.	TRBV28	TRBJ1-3	CASSVERNSGNTIYF	TGTGCCAGCAGTGTAGAGCGGAACTCTGGAAACACCATATATTTT
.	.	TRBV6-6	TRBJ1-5	CASRPVHFDSNQPQHF	TGTGCCAGCCGCCCGGTCCACTTCGACTCCAATCAGCCCCAGCATTTT
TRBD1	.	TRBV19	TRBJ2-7	CASSMKDRSGGDRGSYEQYF	TGTGCCAGTAGTATGAAAGATCGGTCTGGAGGGGACAGGGGCTCCTACGAGCAGTACTTC
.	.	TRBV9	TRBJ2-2	CASSGGGRATGELFF	TGTGCCAGCAGTGGGGGGGGGCGCGCCACCGGGGAGCTGTTTTTT
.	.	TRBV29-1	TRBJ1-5	CSVETGGNPNQPQHF	TGCAGCGTTGAAACTGGAGGGAACCCCAATCAGCCCCAGCATTTT
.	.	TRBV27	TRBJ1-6	CASSLGRESSYNSPLHF	TGTGCCAGCAGTTTAGGGAGGGAGAGCTCCTATAATTCACCCCTCCACTTT
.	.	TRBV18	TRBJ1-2	CASSRQDSPFYGYTF	TGTGCCAGCTCACGCCAGGACAGTCCTTTCTATGGCTACACCTTC
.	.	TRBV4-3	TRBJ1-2	CASSRQVAYGYTF	TGCGCCAGCAGCCGACAGGTTGCCTATGGCTACACCTTC
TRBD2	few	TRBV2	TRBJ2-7	CASGVGGSTSYEQYF	TGTGCCAGCGGGGTCGGGGGGTCCACCTCCTACGAGCAGTACTTC
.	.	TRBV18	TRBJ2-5	CASSLTLETQYF	TGTGCCAGCTCACTTACTCTAGAGACCCAGTACTTC
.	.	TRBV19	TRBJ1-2	CASSMRQANGYTF	TGTGCCAGTAGTATGAGACAGGCTAATGGCTACACCTTC
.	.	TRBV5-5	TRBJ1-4	CASSLARGFNEKLFF	TGTGCCAGCAGCTTGGCTCGGGGGTTTAATGAAAAACTGTTTTTT
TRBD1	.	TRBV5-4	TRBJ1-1	CASSRETGFTEAFF	TGTGCCAGCAGCAGAGAGACAGGGTTTACTGAAGCTTTCTTT
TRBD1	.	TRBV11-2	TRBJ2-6	CASSSDRDSSGANVLTF	TGTGCCAGCAGCTCCGACAGGGACAGCTCTGGGGCCAACGTCCTGACTTTC
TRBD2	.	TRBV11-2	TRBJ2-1	CASSLDQRGANLIDNEQFF	TGTGCCAGCAGCTTAGATCAGCGGGGGGCCAATCTAATTGACAATGAGCAGTTCTTC
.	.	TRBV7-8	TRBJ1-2	CASSLVRPTSNYGYTF	TGTGCCAGCAGCTTAGTTCGTCCGACATCCAACTATGGCTACACCTTC
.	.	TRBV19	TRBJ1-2	CASNFPEVEDGYTF	TGTGCCAGTAATTTCCCTGAGGTGGAAGATGGCTACACCTTC
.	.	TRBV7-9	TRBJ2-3	CASSSLGHSWETQYF	TGTGCCAGCAGCTCCTTAGGACATTCCTGGGAAACGCAGTATTTT
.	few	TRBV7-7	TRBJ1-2	CASSPQPDDYGYTF	TGTGCCAGCAGCCCACAGCCAGACGACTATGGCTACACCTTC
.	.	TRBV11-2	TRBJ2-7	CASSSTYEQYF	TGTGCCAGCAGCTCCACCTACGAGCAGTACTTC
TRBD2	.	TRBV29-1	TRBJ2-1	CSVSLGGNEQFF	TGCAGCGTTTCGCTCGGGGGGAATGAGCAGTTCTTC
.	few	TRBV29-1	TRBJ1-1	CSVEVDRNSFLNTEAFF	TGCAGCGTTGAAGTGGACAGAAACTCTTTTTTGAACACTGAAGCTTTCTTT
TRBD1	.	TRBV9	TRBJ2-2	CASSATGDTGELFF	TGTGCCAGCAGCGCGACAGGGGATACCGGGGAGCTGTTTTTT
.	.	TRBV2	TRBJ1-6	CASRQDKSSYNSPLHF	TGTGCCAGCAGACAGGACAAAAGCTCCTATAATTCACCCCTCCACTTT
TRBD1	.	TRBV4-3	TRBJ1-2	CASSQADRGRLNYGYTF	TGCGCCAGCAGCCAAGCGGACAGGGGGCGTCTTAACTATGGCTACACCTTC
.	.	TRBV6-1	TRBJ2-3	CASSEGTEGASTDTQYF	TGTGCCAGCAGTGAAGGGACGGAGGGAGCTAGCACAGATACGCAGTATTTT
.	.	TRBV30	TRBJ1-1	CAWSVLGGRYGEAFF	TGTGCCTGGAGTGTTCTAGGGGGTCGGTACGGTGAAGCTTTCTTT
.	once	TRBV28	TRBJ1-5	CASTLGRGNQPQHF	TGTGCCAGCACTCTAGGGAGGGGCAATCAGCCCCAGCATTTT
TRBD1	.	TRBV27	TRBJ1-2	CASSPGTGAPSDYGYTF	TGTGCCAGCAGTCCCGGGACAGGTGCCCCCTCGGACTATGGCTACACCTTC
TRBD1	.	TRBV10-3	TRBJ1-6	CAISESYRGDSPLHF	TGTGCCATCAGTGAGTCCTACAGGGGGGATTCACCCCTCCACTTT